The rows below give T cell receptor beta chains drawn from one sample of a study of shared clonotypes between healthy human individuals. Produced via immunoSEQ multiplex PCR; TCRdb's table is partial and in-frame only. The table has about 2.5 million clones, about 90% seen once. Material: naive CD4+ T cells from PBMCs. The receptors were gathered from a man younger than 35 in good health. Some clones in this sample may be carry-over from other donors' samples. CDR3s include the opening cysteine and the closing phenylalanine or tryptophan. A D gene is named only where the DNA matches it firmly. Some rows have no size entry. The others give once, few or many, or a class for an expanded clone.

d_gene | abundance | j_gene | v_gene | CDR3aa | CDR3nt
. | . | TRBJ1-2 | TRBV30 | CAWNELPVGYGYTF | TGTGCCTGGAATGAATTGCCCGTAGGCTATGGCTACACCTTC
. | . | TRBJ2-7 | TRBV5-1 | CASSSGVSYEQYF | TGCGCCAGCAGCTCCGGGGTCAGCTACGAGCAGTACTTC
. | . | TRBJ2-7 | TRBV5-4 | CASSVGGAYEQYF | TGTGCCAGCAGCGTGGGGGGCGCCTACGAGCAGTACTTC
. | . | TRBJ2-1 | TRBV11-2 | CASSEPSLSSYNEQFF | TGTGCCAGCAGCGAACCCTCCTTAAGCTCCTACAATGAGCAGTTCTTC
. | few | TRBJ1-1 | TRBV5-8 | CASRKVNTEAFF | TGTGCCAGCCGGAAAGTCAACACTGAAGCTTTCTTT
. | . | TRBJ2-7 | TRBV5-1 | CASSPMGPVYEQYF | TGCGCCAGCAGCCCCATGGGCCCTGTCTACGAGCAGTACTTC
. | once | TRBJ1-5 | TRBV6-1 | CASSERGNQPQHF | TGTGCCAGCAGTGAACGGGGCAATCAGCCCCAGCATTTT
. | . | TRBJ1-1 | TRBV15 | CATSHVGGNTEAFF | TGTGCCACCAGCCACGTCGGGGGGAACACTGAAGCTTTCTTT
. | once | TRBJ2-7 | TRBV7-8 | CASSSFQVLGYEQYF | TGTGCCAGCAGCTCGTTTCAGGTCCTCGGCTACGAGCAGTACTTC
TRBD2 | . | TRBJ2-7 | TRBV15 | CATSRFPGLAGGSKYF | TGTGCCACCAGCAGATTCCCAGGACTAGCGGGGGGGAGCAAGTACTTC
. | . | TRBJ1-2 | TRBV28 | CAITTRFYGYTF | TGTGCCATCACGACAAGATTCTATGGCTACACCTTC
. | . | TRBJ1-4 | TRBV2 | CASSDTTNEKLFF | TGTGCCAGTTCAGACACGACTAATGAAAAACTGTTTTTT
. | . | TRBJ1-4 | TRBV14 | CASSGNRNEKLFF | TGTGCCAGCAGCGGAAACCGTAATGAAAAACTGTTTTTT
TRBD1 | . | TRBJ2-7 | TRBV6-4 | CASSPTGQGGYEQYF | TGTGCCAGCAGCCCGACGGGACAGGGGGGCTACGAGCAGTACTTC
TRBD2 | . | TRBJ2-5 | TRBV6-1 | CASSTREGQETQYF | TGTGCCAGCAGTACCCGGGAGGGGCAAGAGACCCAGTACTTC
. | . | TRBJ2-3 | TRBV29-1 | CSSRLTDTQYF | TGCAGCTCCCGGTTAACGGATACGCAGTATTTT
. | . | TRBJ1-1 | TRBV28 | CASSLSGVGTEAFF | TGTGCCAGCAGTTTATCCGGTGTAGGCACTGAAGCTTTCTTT